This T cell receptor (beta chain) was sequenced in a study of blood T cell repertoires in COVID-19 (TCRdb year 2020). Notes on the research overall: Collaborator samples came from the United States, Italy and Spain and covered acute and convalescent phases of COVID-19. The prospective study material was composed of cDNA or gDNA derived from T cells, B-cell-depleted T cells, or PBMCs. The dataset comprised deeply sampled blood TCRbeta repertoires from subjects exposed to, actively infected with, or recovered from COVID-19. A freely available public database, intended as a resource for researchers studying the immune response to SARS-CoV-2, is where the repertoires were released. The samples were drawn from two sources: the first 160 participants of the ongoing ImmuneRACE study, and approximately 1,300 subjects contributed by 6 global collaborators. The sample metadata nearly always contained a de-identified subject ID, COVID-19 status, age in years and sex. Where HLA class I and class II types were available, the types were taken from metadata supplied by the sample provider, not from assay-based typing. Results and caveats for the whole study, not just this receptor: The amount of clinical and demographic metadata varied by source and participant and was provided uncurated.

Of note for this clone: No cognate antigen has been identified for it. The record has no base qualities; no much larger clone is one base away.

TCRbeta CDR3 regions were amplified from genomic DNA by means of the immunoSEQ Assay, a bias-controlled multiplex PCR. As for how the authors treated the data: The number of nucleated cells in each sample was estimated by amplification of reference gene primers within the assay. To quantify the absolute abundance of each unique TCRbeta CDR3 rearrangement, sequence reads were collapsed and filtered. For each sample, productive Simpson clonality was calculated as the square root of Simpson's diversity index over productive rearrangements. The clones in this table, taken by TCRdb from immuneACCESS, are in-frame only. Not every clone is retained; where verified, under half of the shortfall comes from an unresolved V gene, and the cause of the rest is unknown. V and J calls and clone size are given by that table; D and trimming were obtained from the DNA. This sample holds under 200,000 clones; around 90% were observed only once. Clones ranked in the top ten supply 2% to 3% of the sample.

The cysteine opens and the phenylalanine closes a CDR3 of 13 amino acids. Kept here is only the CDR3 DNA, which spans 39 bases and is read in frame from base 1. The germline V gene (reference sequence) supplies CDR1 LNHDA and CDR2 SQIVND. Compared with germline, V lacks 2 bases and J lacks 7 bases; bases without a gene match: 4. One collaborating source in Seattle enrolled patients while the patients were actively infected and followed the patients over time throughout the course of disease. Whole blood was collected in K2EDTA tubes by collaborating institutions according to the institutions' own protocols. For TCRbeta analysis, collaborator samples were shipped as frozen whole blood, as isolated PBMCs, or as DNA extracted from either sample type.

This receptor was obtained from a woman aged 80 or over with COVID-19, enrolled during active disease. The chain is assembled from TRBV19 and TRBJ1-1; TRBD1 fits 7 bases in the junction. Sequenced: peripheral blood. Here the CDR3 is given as CASSINRGLEAFF. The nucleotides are TGTGCCAGTAGTATAAACAGGGGTCTTGAAGCTTTCTTT.